These 30 T cell receptor beta chains came from one sample sequenced in a study of blood T cell repertoires in COVID-19 (dated by TCRdb to about 2020). Receptors were amplified or captured by the immunoSEQ multiplex PCR assay. Imported from immuneACCESS, the table was reduced by TCRdb to in-frame sequences with V and J called. These copies leave out some clones; in studies compared against another copy, an unresolved V gene accounts for under half, and the cause of the remainder is not known. The table for this sample lists roughly 250,000 clones; roughly 82% of them were counted only once. The ten largest clonotypes hold roughly 4.6% of the sample. The sample was peripheral blood. The receptor source for this set is an elderly woman with active or convalescent COVID-19.

This sequence joins TRBV5-1 and TRBJ2-5; D is perhaps TRBD2 (6 bases). This CDR3 has 16 amino acids. Trimming stripped 0 bases from V and 0 bases from J, with 12 bases between. Germline CDR1 is SGHRS and CDR2 is YFSETQ. The CDR3, as DNA: TGCGCCAGCAGCTTGGAATTCGGCGGGGACCAAGAGACCCAGTACTTC. Translating it yields CASSLEFGGDQETQYF. The full variable domain, its missing parts supplied by reference TRBV5-1 and TRBJ2-5, is KAGVTQTPRYLIKTRGQQVTLSCSPISGHRSVSWYQQTPGQGLQFLFEYFSETQRNKGNFPGRFSGRQFSNSRSEMNVSTLELGDSALYLCASSLEFGGDQETQYFGPGTRLLVL.

V and J are TRBV29-1 and TRBJ1-4; 9 nucleotides align to TRBD1. The germline V gene encodes CDR1 SQVTM and CDR2 ANQGSEA. This CDR3 is 15 amino acids long. The trim removed 1 base at V and 7 bases at J, leaving 7 bases unmatched. The CDR3 region has the DNA TGCAGCGTTGAAGGTCCAACAGGGGGCAGTGAAAAACTGTTTTTT. Protein product: CSVEGPTGGSEKLFF.

CDR3 DNA: TGTGCCAGCAGCCCGGGAGGGGATGAAGCTTTCTTT. This codes for CASSPGGDEAFF. The chain joins TRBV3-1 (or the pseudogene TRBV3-2) to TRBJ1-1; D perhaps matches TRBD1 (5 bases). V lost 4 bases, J lost 7 bases, and 10 bases lay in between. The CDR3 is made up of 12 amino acids. In germline, CDR1 is LGHDT, CDR2 YNNKEL (reference sequence).

J is TRBJ2-5 and V is TRBV29-1, with a weak D call TRBD2 (5 bases). The V end lost 4 bases, the J end lost 4 bases, and 7 bases lay between the germline ends. Germline values: CDR1 SQVTM, CDR2 ANQGSEA. CDR3 length equals 11 residues. The CDR3 sequence: CSVGERETQYF. CDR3 sequence (DNA): TGCAGCGTTGGGGAGCGAGAGACCCAGTACTTC.

The CDR3 spells CASSEQASGRNTQYF. The CDR3 coding sequence is TGCGCCAGCAGTGAGCAGGCTAGCGGGAGGAATACGCAGTATTTT. The rearrangement uses TRBV10-1 and TRBJ2-3; 11 bases line up with TRBD2. CDR3 length equals 15 residues. V was clipped by 2 bases and J by 7 bases; unmatched bases: 5. Germline V gene lookup returns CDR1 WNHNN and CDR2 SYGVQD (reference sequence).

This chain connects TRBV19 to TRBJ1-5, with 7 bases aligning to TRBD1. Germline loops: CDR1 LNHDA, CDR2 SQIVND (reference sequence). CDR3 size: 15 residues. V shed 7 bases, J shed 4 bases, and the junction held 10 bases outside the gene matches. The CDR3 DNA is TGTGCCAGTAACCTCGGGACAGCCTTTAATCAGCCCCAGCATTTT. It encodes CASNLGTAFNQPQHF.

Only one count was recorded for this clone. The V call is TRBV28, the J call TRBJ2-2, with 10 bases fitting TRBD1. The trim removed 5 bases at V and 1 base at J, leaving 10 bases unmatched. The germline V gene encodes CDR1 MDHEN and CDR2 SYDVKM. CDR3 size: 18 residues. CDR3 in amino acids: CASSGNRDRGQNTGELFF. CDR3 bases: TGTGCCAGCAGTGGTAACCGGGACAGGGGCCAGAACACCGGGGAGCTGTTTTTT. The variable domain in full, completed from reference TRBV28 and TRBJ2-2, reads DVKVTQSSRYLVKRTGEKVFLECVQDMDHENMFWYRQDPGLGLRLIYFSYDVKMKEKGDIPEGYSVSREKKERFSLILESASTNQTSMYLCASSGNRDRGQNTGELFFGEGSRLTVL.

This sequence joins TRBV11-3 and TRBJ2-2; D remains ambiguous. This CDR3 has 14 amino acids. Trimming shortened V by 1 base and J by 5 bases, and 8 bases separated the two germline ends. CDR1 is SGHNT and CDR2 is YENEEA in the germline V gene. The CDR3 coding sequence is TGTGCCAGCAGCTTAGTTTCTTCGACCGGGGAGCTGTTTTTT. The encoded protein is CASSLVSSTGELFF. Drawing the rest from reference TRBV11-3 and TRBJ2-2, the complete variable domain is EAGVVQSPRYKIIEKKQPVAFWCNPISGHNTLYWYLQNLGQGPELLIRYENEEAVDDSQLPKDRFSAERLKGVDSTLKIQPAELGDSAVYLCASSLVSSTGELFFGEGSRLTVL.

This clone has only a few counts. This chain joins TRBV27 and TRBJ1-6; D is possibly TRBD1 (5 bases). Between the trimmed V and J ends, which lost 6 bases and 9 bases, there was a span of 27 bases. This CDR3 is built from 18 residues. From germline, CDR1 is MNHEY and CDR2 SMNVEV (reference sequence). This CDR3 is CASRTSPGRGGISSPLHF. CDR3 nucleotides: TGTGCCAGCAGAACCTCGCCCGGCCGGGGGGGGATAAGTTCACCCCTCCACTTT.

The rearrangement joins TRBV25-1 to TRBJ1-1; TRBD1 agrees at 7 bases. This CDR3 region has 12 residues. V shed 4 bases and J 11 bases; nucleotides not matched to a gene: 7. Germline loops: CDR1 MGHDK, CDR2 SYGVNS. The DNA of the CDR3 is TGTGCCAGCAGTGCGCCCGACAGGGCCGCTTTCTTT. This translates into CASSAPDRAAFF. Looking up the rest from reference TRBV25-1 and TRBJ1-1 gives the full variable domain: EADIYQTPRYLVIGTGKKITLECSQTMGHDKMYWYQQDPGMELHLIHYSYGVNSTEKGDLSSESTVSRIRTEHFPLTLESARPSHTSQYLCASSAPDRAAFFGQGTRLTVV.

The chain has TRBV5-1 and TRBJ2-3; TRBD1 is a possible D gene (6 bases). Trimming pared 6 bases from V and 2 bases from J, leaving 13 bases between. The CDR3 runs to 14 residues. Per germline, CDR1 SGHRS and CDR2 YFSETQ. The CDR3 protein is CASKKDSPTDTQYF. The CDR3 nucleotides read TGCGCCAGCAAAAAGGACAGCCCCACAGATACGCAGTATTTT.

This chain joins TRBV19 and TRBJ2-7; D gene ambiguous. The CDR3 consists of 15 residues. Germline V gene lookup returns CDR1 LNHDA and CDR2 SQIVND (reference sequence). The V gene lost 1 base and the J gene lost 1 base, with 11 bases spanning the gap. The CDR3 region has the DNA TGTGCCAGTAGTATAGTCGCACAAAGTTCCTACGAGCAGTACTTC. Protein sequence: CASSIVAQSSYEQYF.

This clone has a handful of counts. The chain carries TRBV19 and TRBJ1-2, with TRBD1 identical over 7 bases. There are 15 residues in the CDR3. V gave up 4 bases and J gave up 0 bases; unmatched junction bases: 5. Germline values: CDR1 LNHDA, CDR2 SQIVND (reference sequence). The CDR3 sequence is CASSKTGTANYGYTF. The CDR3, as DNA: TGTGCCAGTAGTAAAACCGGGACAGCTAACTATGGCTACACCTTC. Full variable domain (outside the CDR3, taken from reference TRBV19 and TRBJ1-2): DGGITQSPKYLFRKEGQNVTLSCEQNLNHDAMYWYRQDPGQGLRLIYYSQIVNDFQKGDIAEGYSVSREKKESFPLTVTSAQKNPTAFYLCASSKTGTANYGYTFGSGTRLTVV.

The V gene is TRBV5-1, the J gene TRBJ1-5; D possibly corresponds to TRBD1 (6 bases). Trimming removed 0 bases from V and 6 bases from J, with 13 bases in between. Per the germline V gene, CDR1 is SGHRS and CDR2 is YFSETQ. This CDR3 region has 15 residues. The chain's CDR3 is CASSLEGGLGQPQHF. The CDR3 nucleotides are TGCGCCAGCAGCTTGGAGGGGGGGTTAGGTCAGCCCCAGCATTTT.

V is TRBV5-1 and J is TRBJ2-2, with D maybe TRBD1 (5 bases). V lost 0 bases to trimming and J lost 6 bases, with 15 bases between them. CDR3 size: 16 residues. CDR1 SGHRS and CDR2 YFSETQ come from the germline V gene. The CDR3 here is CASSLASRAVAGELFF. The DNA of the CDR3 is TGCGCCAGCAGCTTGGCAAGCAGGGCCGTTGCCGGGGAGCTGTTTTTT.

This clone was detected only once. The gene calls are TRBV19 and TRBJ1-1; D not resolved. Germline CDR1 is LNHDA and CDR2 is SQIVND (reference sequence). V was shortened by 3 bases and J by 1 base, with 9 bases between the two germline ends. The CDR3 extends over 14 amino acids. CDR3 DNA: TGTGCCAGTAGTATTACGGGGAGGAACACTGAAGCTTTCTTT. Protein product: CASSITGRNTEAFF.

The genes are TRBV7-9 and TRBJ2-1, with a weak D call TRBD1 (6 bases). CDR3 length: 15 amino acids. V lost 4 bases, J lost 5 bases, and 15 bases lay in between. The germline CDR1 and CDR2 sequences are SEHNR and FQNEAQ (reference sequence). Here the CDR3 reads CASSSSNRGNNEQFF. The CDR3 region has the DNA TGTGCCAGCAGCTCTTCTAATAGGGGGAACAATGAGCAGTTCTTC.

This sequence joins TRBV2 and TRBJ2-5, with D tentatively TRBD2 (6 bases). Trimming stripped 6 bases from V and 1 base from J, with 9 bases between. The CDR3 length is 13 residues. The germline CDR1 and CDR2 sequences are SNHLY and FYNNEI. CDR3 residues: CASRVGGQETQYF. CDR3 DNA sequence: TGTGCCAGCAGAGTGGGGGGCCAAGAGACCCAGTACTTC. The whole variable domain, remainder taken from reference TRBV2 and TRBJ2-5, is EPEVTQTPSHQVTQMGQEVILRCVPISNHLYFYWYRQILGQKVEFLVSFYNNEISEKSEIFDDQFSVERPDGSNFTLKIRSTKLEDSAMYFCASRVGGQETQYFGPGTRLLVL.

The chain combines TRBV5-6 with TRBJ2-1; weak D call: TRBD1 (6 bases). CDR1 is SGHDT and CDR2 is YYEEEE in the germline V gene. The germline V and J ends were trimmed by 2 bases and 8 bases, with 14 bases remaining between them. The CDR3 totals 14 residues. DNA for the CDR3: TGTGCCAGCAGCTTCCGTCAGGGGTGGGATGAGCAGTTCTTC. It is translated as CASSFRQGWDEQFF.

This clone was recorded once. The rearrangement joins TRBV5-1 to TRBJ1-2; 7 nucleotides align to TRBD1. V was clipped by 0 bases and J by 5 bases; unmatched bases: 1. The CDR3 runs 13 residues. Germline-derived CDR1 and CDR2 are SGHRS and YFSETQ. CDR3 DNA sequence: TGCGCCAGCAGCTTGGGGGGACAGTATGGCTACACCTTC. It translates to CASSLGGQYGYTF.

This sequence joins TRBV10-3 and TRBJ1-4, with 7 bases identical to TRBD1. Germline V CDR1 and CDR2: ENHRY, SYGVKD. Trimming at V came to 0 bases and at J to 8 bases, leaving 9 bases not matched to a gene. This CDR3 spans 16 amino acids. CDR3 in amino acids: CAISESRGTVNEKLFF. The CDR3 nucleotides read TGTGCCATCAGTGAGTCTCGGGGGACAGTGAACGAAAAACTGTTTTTT.

The chain uses TRBV3-1 (or the pseudogene TRBV3-2) and TRBJ2-3; 9 bases match TRBD2. The V gene's germline CDR1 is LGHDT and CDR2 YNNKEL (reference sequence). Trimming removed 4 bases from V and 8 bases from J; junction bases left unmatched: 4. The CDR3 runs to 13 residues. The CDR3 DNA follows: TGTGCCAGCAGCCCGCGGGGGGGCGGTACGCAGTATTTT. Translating gives CASSPRGGGTQYF.

The chain employs TRBV5-1 and TRBJ2-5, with D possibly matching TRBD2 (5 bases). Between the trimmed V and J ends, which lost 7 bases and 5 bases, there was a span of 18 bases. The CDR3 runs to 14 residues. Looked up from germline, CDR1 is SGHRS and CDR2 is YFSETQ. CDR3: CASRVGGRGETQYF. The CDR3 nucleotides are TGCGCCAGCCGGGTCGGTGGGAGAGGGGAGACCCAGTACTTC.

The chain recombines TRBV7-9 with TRBJ1-1, with no clear D. CDR1 and CDR2 from the germline V gene are SEHNR and FQNEAQ (reference sequence). The germline V and J ends were trimmed by 5 bases and 5 bases, with 12 bases remaining between them. CDR3 size: 13 residues. CDR3 amino acids: CASSLTERTEAFF. The CDR3 DNA reads as TGTGCCAGCAGCCTAACAGAAAGGACTGAAGCTTTCTTT.

V usage is TRBV11-3 and J usage is TRBJ2-5; TRBD2 aligns across 7 bases. The trim removed 5 bases at V and 5 bases at J, leaving 17 bases unmatched. The CDR3 contains 17 residues. Per germline, CDR1 SGHNT and CDR2 YENEEA. As DNA, the CDR3 is TGTGCCAGCAGCCCCGGCCCCTCAGCGGGACTATTGGAGACCCAGTACTTC. Translated, it gives CASSPGPSAGLLETQYF.

This sequence joins TRBV7-9 and TRBJ1-1; the D gene is possibly TRBD1 (5 bases). Trimming removed 1 base at V and 3 bases at J, with 9 bases between. Germline CDR1 is SEHNR and CDR2 is FQNEAQ (reference sequence). The CDR3 has 14 residues. This chain's CDR3 is CASSLVGGDTEAFF. The CDR3 nucleotides read TGTGCCAGCAGCTTAGTGGGAGGGGACACTGAAGCTTTCTTT.

This chain connects TRBV6-5 to TRBJ2-5; D remains ambiguous. Germline CDR1 MNHEY, CDR2 SVGAGI. The CDR3 is made up of 14 amino acids. Deletions cut 5 bases from V and 2 bases from J, with 12 bases between. The CDR3 DNA is TGTGCCAGCAGTCCGACTTCAATTCAAGAGACCCAGTACTTC. Translation: CASSPTSIQETQYF.

J is TRBJ1-4 and V is TRBV24-1; D possibly corresponds to TRBD1 (5 bases). This CDR3 is 13 amino acids long. Trimming removed 1 base at V and 8 bases at J, with 7 bases between. Per the germline V gene, CDR1 is KGHDR and CDR2 is SFDVKD. The CDR3 is CATSDFQGEKLFF. In nucleotides, the CDR3 is TGTGCCACCAGTGATTTCCAGGGCGAAAAACTGTTTTTT.

The V gene is TRBV6-5, the J gene TRBJ1-1; D unresolved. Germline CDR1 reads MNHEY; CDR2 reads SVGAGI. V was clipped by 6 bases and J by 3 bases, with 11 bases between them. This CDR3 contains 13 residues. The CDR3 DNA reads TGTGCCAGCAGGAGGGAGGCGGACACTGAAGCTTTCTTT. Protein sequence: CASRREADTEAFF.

The chain is built from TRBV3-1 (or the pseudogene TRBV3-2) and TRBJ1-1; a weak D match, TRBD1 (5 bases). V shed 8 bases and J shed 8 bases, with 12 bases lying between them. CDR3 length equals 11 residues. Germline V CDR1 and CDR2: LGHDT, YNNKEL (reference sequence). CDR3 sequence reads: CASSLGGEAFF. The CDR3 coding sequence is TGTGCCAGCTCTCTGGGGGGGGAAGCTTTCTTT.